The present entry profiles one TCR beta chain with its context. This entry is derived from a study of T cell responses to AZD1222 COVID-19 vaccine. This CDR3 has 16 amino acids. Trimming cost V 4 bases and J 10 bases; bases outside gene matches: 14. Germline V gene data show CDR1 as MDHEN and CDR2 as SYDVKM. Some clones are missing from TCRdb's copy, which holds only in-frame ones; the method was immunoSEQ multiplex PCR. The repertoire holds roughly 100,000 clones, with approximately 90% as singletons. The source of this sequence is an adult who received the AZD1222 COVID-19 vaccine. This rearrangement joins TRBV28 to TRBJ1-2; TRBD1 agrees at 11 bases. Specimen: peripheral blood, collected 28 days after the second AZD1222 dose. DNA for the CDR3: TGTGCCAGCAGTTCCTCGTCCCTTTGGACAGGGGGCCCCTACACCTTC. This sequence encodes CASSSSSLWTGGPYTF.